These 24 T cell receptor beta chains came from one sample sequenced in a study of CD4 T cells in relation to SARS-CoV-2 and coronaviruses. The assay was immunoSEQ multiplex PCR, and TCRdb's table has in-frame clones only and misses some. Of fewer than 25,000 clones in the sample, roughly 80% were seen once. The antigens for these receptors are not known. The unexposed donors gave CD4+ T cells in 2011-2018, prior to COVID-19. After around nine days of culture, CD4+ T cells were isolated. The specimen sequenced was CD4+ T cells from PBMCs, cultured in vitro. These receptor sequences come from a human donor in good health.

V gene TRBV3-1 (or the pseudogene TRBV3-2) combines with J gene TRBJ2-1, with 10 bases identical to TRBD2. There are 15 residues in the CDR3. Germline V gives CDR1 LGHDT, CDR2 YNNKEL (reference sequence). The junction had 6 bases not matched to a gene; V was cut back by 0 bases and J by 10 bases. The CDR3 region has the DNA TGTGCCAGCAGCCAAGATCTAGCGGGAGAACGGGAGCAGTTCTTC. It is translated as CASSQDLAGEREQFF.

J is TRBJ2-7 and V is TRBV19; 10 bases are a match to TRBD2. From germline, CDR1 is LNHDA and CDR2 SQIVND (reference sequence). Trimming at V came to 6 bases and at J to 4 bases, leaving 9 bases not matched to a gene. The CDR3 is made up of 15 amino acids. CDR3 loop: CASSSLAGPRYEQYF. The CDR3, as DNA: TGTGCCAGTAGCTCACTAGCGGGACCGAGATACGAGCAGTACTTC.

The chain employs TRBV9 and TRBJ2-5; 8 bases match TRBD2. Trimming at V came to 3 bases and at J to 4 bases, leaving 5 bases not matched to a gene. The CDR3 consists of 14 residues. The V gene's germline CDR1 is SGDLS and CDR2 YYNGEE. CDR3 DNA sequence: TGTGCCAGCAGCGGGGACGGGAGGGCAGAGACCCAGTACTTC. Translating gives CASSGDGRAETQYF.

This clone was detected only once. This chain uses TRBV28 with TRBJ2-7; D possibly corresponds to TRBD2 (5 bases). Deletions cut 7 bases from V and 5 bases from J, with 18 bases between. Germline-derived CDR1 and CDR2 are MDHEN and SYDVKM. This CDR3 is built from 14 residues. CDR3 coding DNA: TGTGCCAGCACCCCTTCTTCACATAGCGACGAGCAGTACTTC. It specifies CASTPSSHSDEQYF. The entire variable domain, with the rest obtained from reference TRBV28 and TRBJ2-7, is as follows: DVKVTQSSRYLVKRTGEKVFLECVQDMDHENMFWYRQDPGLGLRLIYFSYDVKMKEKGDIPEGYSVSREKKERFSLILESASTNQTSMYLCASTPSSHSDEQYFGPGTRLTVT.

The chain recombines TRBV12-3 or TRBV12-4 with TRBJ1-1, with unresolved D. The CDR3 spans 13 residues. V was cut by 7 bases and J by 5 bases, with 14 bases left in between. The DNA of the CDR3 is TGTGCCAGCACGTACATGGGAGGGACTGAAGCTTTCTTT. Amino acids: CASTYMGGTEAFF.

The sample holds one count of this clone. V gene TRBV7-3 combines with J gene TRBJ2-1; D call uncertain. Germline values: CDR1 SGHTA, CDR2 FQGTGA. V lost 2 bases to trimming and J lost 0 bases, with 11 bases between them. This CDR3 region has 16 residues. In DNA form, the CDR3 reads TGTGCCAGCAGCTTAGGTGCGGACCCCTCCTACAATGAGCAGTTCTTC. It translates to CASSLGADPSYNEQFF.

The gene calls are TRBV3-1 (or the pseudogene TRBV3-2) and TRBJ2-1; possibly TRBD2 for D (7 bases). From germline, CDR1 is LGHDT and CDR2 YNNKEL (reference sequence). Trimming shortened V by 4 bases and J by 7 bases, and 17 bases separated the two germline ends. This CDR3 spans 15 amino acids. The CDR3 reads CASSLARGGGNEQFF. The CDR3 nucleotides read TGTGCCAGCAGCCTTGCAAGGGGGGGCGGGAATGAGCAGTTCTTC.

This chain uses TRBV2 with TRBJ1-4; TRBD1 aligns across 7 bases. The CDR3 extends over 16 amino acids. J gave up 0 bases and V 5 bases, and 6 bases lay outside the gene matches. Germline V lookup: CDR1 SNHLY, CDR2 FYNNEI. This chain's CDR3 is CASSQQGGTTNEKLFF. The CDR3 DNA follows: TGTGCCAGCAGTCAGCAAGGGGGCACAACTAATGAAAAACTGTTTTTT.

The genes are TRBV10-1 and TRBJ2-7; 7 bases align to TRBD1. Trimming cost V 4 bases and J 2 bases; bases outside gene matches: 8. The CDR3 contains 15 residues. CDR1 is WNHNN, CDR2 SYGVQD, per germline (reference sequence). The CDR3 DNA reads as TGCGCCAGCAGTGGAGCATTTGGACAGGCCTACGAGCAGTACTTC. Residues: CASSGAFGQAYEQYF.

This clone was counted a single time. This chain connects TRBV4-2 to TRBJ1-3; no clear D. The CDR3 loop spans 17 amino acids. CDR1 LGHNA and CDR2 YNFKEQ come from the germline V gene. The V end lost 2 bases, the J end lost 0 bases, and 14 bases lay between the germline ends. Here the CDR3 reads CASSQTWVPDSGNTIYF. The CDR3 bases are TGTGCCAGCAGCCAAACCTGGGTCCCGGACTCTGGAAACACCATATATTTT.

The rearrangement uses TRBV3-1 (or the pseudogene TRBV3-2) and TRBJ2-5; TRBD2 matches at 8 bases. CDR3 length: 17 residues. V dropped 7 bases and J dropped 4; count of bases not matched to a gene: 17. CDR1 is LGHDT, CDR2 YNNKEL, per germline (reference sequence). As DNA, the CDR3 is TGTGCCAGCACCCACGGGGGGGGGACGTACCTAGGAGAGACCCAGTACTTC. It specifies CASTHGGGTYLGETQYF.

This rearrangement joins TRBV20-1 to TRBJ2-3; maybe TRBD1 (6 bases). The V and J ends lost 6 bases and 3 bases respectively, with 7 bases between them. There are 11 residues in the CDR3. Germline assignment: CDR1 DFQATT and CDR2 SNEGSKA (reference sequence). CDR3 DNA: TGCAGTGCAGGGGGAACAGATACGCAGTATTTT. Residues: CSAGGTDTQYF.

A single count supports this clone. The chain joins TRBV18 to TRBJ1-5; D is unresolved. CDR3 length: 14 amino acids. Trimming pared 4 bases from V and 5 bases from J, leaving 12 bases between. CDR1 KGHSH and CDR2 LQKENI come from the germline V gene. The CDR3: CASSLRQPDQPQHF. The CDR3 nucleotides read TGTGCCAGCTCACTGAGACAACCCGATCAGCCCCAGCATTTT.

The rearrangement joins TRBV5-4 to TRBJ2-1; 7 bases are shared with TRBD2. CDR3 size: 16 residues. Germline V gene data show CDR1 as SGHNT and CDR2 as YYREEE (reference sequence). The trim removed 4 bases at V and 0 bases at J, leaving 7 bases unmatched. The CDR3: CASSRGGESSYNEQFF. CDR3 in DNA: TGTGCCAGCAGCCGGGGAGGGGAGAGCTCCTACAATGAGCAGTTCTTC.

This chain links TRBV24-1 with TRBJ2-3; 7 bases are shared with TRBD1. Trimming at V came to 0 bases and at J to 5 bases, leaving 7 bases not matched to a gene. In germline, CDR1 is KGHDR, CDR2 SFDVKD. This CDR3 is 16 amino acids long. In nucleotides, the CDR3 is TGTGCCACCAGTGATTTGAGACAGGGTGGTGTAGATACGCAGTATTTT. Translation: CATSDLRQGGVDTQYF.

This clone appeared a single time. This chain connects TRBV7-3 to TRBJ2-3; possibly TRBD1 for D (6 bases). V was trimmed by 5 bases and J by 3 bases, leaving 18 bases between them. The CDR3 has 16 amino acids. From germline, CDR1 is SGHTA and CDR2 FQGTGA. CDR3 sequence: CASSTGGQIWTDTQYF. Written as DNA, the CDR3 is TGTGCCAGCAGCACAGGCGGACAGATTTGGACAGATACGCAGTATTTT.

This clone has more than one count but fewer than ten. The chain uses TRBV23-1 and TRBJ1-3; no clear D. TRBV23-1 is marked as an open reading frame, function uncertain. The V end was cut by 0 bases, the J end by 0 bases, with 12 bases between. The CDR3 loop spans 17 amino acids. The CDR3 nucleotides are TGCGCCAGCAGTCAATCGGCCCTTGGGAGCTCTGGAAACACCATATATTTT. This encodes CASSQSALGSSGNTIYF.

This chain uses TRBV7-9 with TRBJ2-1; no definite D call. V was cut by 6 bases and J by 5 bases, with 11 bases left in between. From germline, CDR1 is SEHNR and CDR2 FQNEAQ (reference sequence). The CDR3 extends over 13 amino acids. The CDR3 region is CASRPRFNNEQFF. CDR3 nucleotides: TGTGCCAGCAGACCGAGGTTTAACAATGAGCAGTTCTTC.

This clone was counted a single time. This chain links TRBV7-9 with TRBJ2-5; 8 nucleotides match TRBD1. The CDR3 sequence is 14 residues long. CDR1 SEHNR and CDR2 FQNEAQ come from the germline V gene (reference sequence). V gave up 5 bases and J gave up 5 bases; unmatched junction bases: 7. The DNA of the CDR3 is TGTGCCAGCAGCCCAGGGGGCGCGTGGGAGACCCAGTACTTC. Translating it yields CASSPGGAWETQYF.

The chain carries TRBV3-1 (or the pseudogene TRBV3-2) and TRBJ2-1; perhaps TRBD1 as D (6 bases). Per the germline V gene, CDR1 is LGHDT and CDR2 is YNNKEL (reference sequence). V lost 3 bases and J lost 9, with 9 bases in between. The CDR3 sequence is 12 residues long. The CDR3 DNA sequence: TGTGCCAGCAGCCACCAGGGGTCTGAGCAGTTCTTC. Amino acid sequence: CASSHQGSEQFF.

The V and J genes are TRBV6-6 and TRBJ2-1; perhaps D is TRBD1 or TRBD2 (6 bases each). This CDR3 has 14 amino acids. V lost 7 bases and J 13 bases, leaving 23 bases between the germline ends. Looked up from germline, CDR1 is MNHNY and CDR2 is SVGAGI (reference sequence). CDR3 protein: CASTNGGVGGGQFF. The CDR3 nucleotides are TGTGCCAGCACAAATGGAGGGGTTGGGGGCGGACAGTTCTTC.

This chain links TRBV14 with TRBJ1-1, with TRBD1 identical over 7 bases. The J segment lost 4 bases and the V segment lost 4 bases, leaving 9 bases of the junction unmatched. Germline CDR1 SGHDN, CDR2 FVKESK. The CDR3 sequence is 15 residues long. CDR3 protein: CASSLTGAGGTEAFF. The DNA of the CDR3 is TGTGCCAGCAGCCTAACAGGGGCGGGAGGCACTGAAGCTTTCTTT.

The V and J genes are TRBV30 and TRBJ2-5; D remains ambiguous. Trimming removed 0 bases at V and 5 bases at J, with 13 bases between. The V gene's germline CDR1 is GTSNPN and CDR2 SVGIG (reference sequence). This CDR3 comprises 14 residues. CDR3 coding DNA: TGTGCCTGGAGTGTACCTGGGTTATGGGAGACCCAGTACTTC. This translates into CAWSVPGLWETQYF. Combining the CDR3 with reference TRBV30 and TRBJ2-5 gives the whole variable domain SQTIHQWPATLVQPVGSPLSLECTVEGTSNPNLYWYRQAAGRGLQLLFYSVGIGQISSEVPQNLSASRPQDRQFILSSKKLLLSDSGFYLCAWSVPGLWETQYFGPGTRLLVL.

The J gene is TRBJ1-2, the V gene TRBV24-1; tentatively, D is TRBD1 (6 bases). The ends were cut back, 9 bases at V and 8 bases at J, with 12 bases in the middle. Germline loops: CDR1 KGHDR, CDR2 SFDVKD. This CDR3 has 11 residues. CDR3 protein: CATSRGDGYTF. CDR3 in DNA: TGTGCCACCTCCAGGGGAGACGGCTACACCTTC.